The next 32 T cell receptor beta chains were all read from a single sample in a study of cytomegalovirus exposure and HLA in healthy donors. The PCR was carried out with 60 Vbeta primers and 13 Jbeta primers. The table came from immunoSEQ multiplex PCR; TCRdb's copy has only in-frame clones and leaves some out. The sample shows 110,000 or so clones, around three quarters of them seen only once. Sequencing was done on a sample of PBMCs. The receptors originated from a man aged 50 to 59 in good health and CMV-seropositive.

V and J are TRBV6-5 and TRBJ1-5; D is unclear. This CDR3 spans 15 amino acids. Germline V gene sequence: CDR1 MNHEY, CDR2 SVGAGI. Trimming removed 7 bases from V and 0 bases from J, with 13 bases in between. The CDR3 protein is CASKQVAGSNQPQHF. The CDR3 DNA follows: TGTGCCAGCAAGCAGGTGGCGGGTAGCAATCAGCCCCAGCATTTT.

This clone was observed once. The chain carries TRBV4-1 and TRBJ1-5; TRBD1 matches at 10 bases. Germline V lookup: CDR1 MGHRA, CDR2 YSYEKL. V dropped 4 bases and J dropped 4; count of bases not matched to a gene: 1. The CDR3 length is 14 residues. CDR3 sequence reads: CASSRDRGNQPQHF. The CDR3 nucleotides are TGCGCCAGCAGCCGGGACAGGGGAAATCAGCCCCAGCATTTT.

The gene calls are TRBV11-3 and TRBJ2-3; D not resolved. The germline CDR1 and CDR2 sequences are SGHNT and YENEEA. The V gene lost 1 base and the J gene lost 4 bases, with 9 bases spanning the gap. The CDR3 sequence is 14 residues long. Written as DNA, the CDR3 is TGTGCCAGCAGCTTAGGAACACGGGCAGATACGCAGTATTTT. Encoded protein: CASSLGTRADTQYF.

The V gene is TRBV5-1, the J gene TRBJ2-3; 15 bases fit TRBD2. V trimming: 4 bases; J trimming: 6 bases; junction bases outside the gene matches: 9. The CDR3 extends over 17 amino acids. The germline gives CDR1 SGHRS, CDR2 YFSETQ. CDR3 residues: CASSEGLAGGFGDTQYF. CDR3 DNA sequence: TGCGCCAGCAGCGAGGGACTAGCGGGGGGATTCGGGGATACGCAGTATTTT.

The J gene is TRBJ1-1, the V gene TRBV5-1; D is uncertain. The V gene's germline CDR1 is SGHRS and CDR2 YFSETQ. The CDR3 has 15 residues. Trimming left V 2 bases short and J 3 bases short, with 14 bases between. The CDR3 loop is CASSLYMTPDTEAFF. The CDR3 nucleotides read TGCGCCAGCAGCTTATATATGACTCCCGACACTGAAGCTTTCTTT.

The V gene is TRBV6-1, the J gene TRBJ2-3; tentatively, D is TRBD2 (6 bases). The CDR3 has 13 residues. Germline loops: CDR1 MNHNS, CDR2 SASEGT. The ends were cut back, 3 bases at V and 7 bases at J, with 11 bases in the middle. The CDR3 region is CASSEGGLNTQYF. The CDR3 coding sequence is TGTGCCAGCAGTGAGGGGGGTTTAAATACGCAGTATTTT.

The chain carries TRBV7-9 and TRBJ2-1, with 14 bases lining up with TRBD2. Germline CDR1 reads SEHNR; CDR2 reads FQNEAQ (reference sequence). The CDR3 length is 19 residues. V dropped 5 bases and J dropped 0; count of bases not matched to a gene: 9. The CDR3 coding sequence is TGTGCCAGCAGCCAAACGGGACTAGCGGGAGCCGGCTCCTACAATGAGCAGTTCTTC. Protein: CASSQTGLAGAGSYNEQFF.

The DNA of the CDR3 is TGTGCCAGCACGACAGGGGGCGGGTATGGCTACACCTTC. Its translation is CASTTGGGYGYTF. The rearrangement uses TRBV2 and TRBJ1-2; the match to TRBD1 covers 10 bases. Trimming removed 7 bases from V and 5 bases from J; junction bases left unmatched: 4. CDR3 length: 13 residues. Looked up from germline, CDR1 is SNHLY and CDR2 is FYNNEI.

The V call is TRBV28, the J call TRBJ1-2; D is undetermined. The CDR3 sequence is 15 residues long. The V end was cut by 6 bases, the J end by 8 bases, with 22 bases between. The germline V gene has CDR1 MDHEN and CDR2 SYDVKM. In DNA, the CDR3 is TGTGCCAGCAGACCGGATCCGACTGGCGTCGGGGGCTACACCTTC. Its protein is CASRPDPTGVGGYTF.

The CDR3 loop reads CASSERDNYEQYF. In nucleotides, the CDR3 is TGCGCCAGCAGTGAGCGGGACAACTACGAGCAGTACTTC. This rearrangement joins TRBV10-2 to TRBJ2-7, with TRBD1 as a possible D gene (6 bases). With 2 bases removed from V and 3 bases from J, the gap between germline ends came to 8 bases. The V gene's germline CDR1 is WSHSY and CDR2 SAAADI. This CDR3 has 13 residues.

The genes are TRBV27 and TRBJ2-1; the match to TRBD2 covers 12 bases. Germline values: CDR1 MNHEY, CDR2 SMNVEV (reference sequence). The CDR3 extends over 19 amino acids. Trimming at V came to 6 bases and at J to 1 base, leaving 13 bases not matched to a gene. Here the CDR3 reads CASSRLAGEGVYSYNEQFF. The CDR3 nucleotides read TGTGCCAGCAGCCGACTAGCGGGAGAGGGAGTTTATTCCTACAATGAGCAGTTCTTC.

The chain combines TRBV2 with TRBJ1-5; 8 nucleotides match TRBD1. The V and J ends lost 4 bases and 11 bases, in that order; junction bases with no gene match: 7. CDR1 and CDR2 (germline): SNHLY, FYNNEI. The CDR3 contains 13 residues. This CDR3 is CASSGDRQRAQHF. CDR3 nucleotide sequence: TGTGCCAGCAGTGGGGACAGGCAACGGGCCCAGCATTTT.

A few counts support this clone. The V call is TRBV5-1, the J call TRBJ2-2, with TRBD1 as a possible D gene (5 bases). Between the trimmed V and J ends, which lost 3 bases and 7 bases, there was a span of 13 bases. The CDR3 loop spans 14 amino acids. CDR1 is SGHRS, CDR2 YFSETQ, per germline. The CDR3 DNA follows: TGCGCCAGCAGCTACCCAGGGATTGGCGGGGAGCTGTTTTTT. Its protein is CASSYPGIGGELFF.

The chain carries TRBV7-9 and TRBJ1-1; D might be TRBD1 (5 bases). CDR1 SEHNR and CDR2 FQNEAQ come from the germline V gene (reference sequence). V dropped 5 bases and J dropped 4 bases, with 20 bases sitting between them. The CDR3 is made up of 16 amino acids. The CDR3 DNA is TGTGCCAGCAGCCCGGGGCGGGGGAATTTGGGCACTGAAGCTTTCTTT. Translation gives CASSPGRGNLGTEAFF. Combining the CDR3 with reference TRBV7-9 and TRBJ1-1 gives the whole variable domain DTGVSQNPRHKITKRGQNVTFRCDPISEHNRLYWYRQTLGQGPEFLTYFQNEAQLEKSRLLSDRFSAERPKGSFSTLEIQRTEQGDSAMYLCASSPGRGNLGTEAFFGQGTRLTVV.

The chain uses TRBV5-6 and TRBJ2-1; 7 bases match TRBD2. The CDR3 has 16 residues. Germline trimming cut 4 bases from V and 6 bases from J; bases unmatched to any gene: 13. CDR1 is SGHDT and CDR2 is YYEEEE in the germline V gene. CDR3 coding DNA: TGTGCCAGCAGCCTCGCGGCTAGCGGAATTTCCAATGAGCAGTTCTTC. It yields the protein CASSLAASGISNEQFF.

The chain combines TRBV28 with TRBJ1-6; no reliable D call. Trimming took 8 bases from V and 14 from J, leaving 16 bases between them. This CDR3 contains 12 residues. Per the germline V gene, CDR1 is MDHEN and CDR2 is SYDVKM. In nucleotides, the CDR3 is TGTGCCAGCGAGGAATTCGGTCGGGCCCTCCACTTT. The encoded protein is CASEEFGRALHF.

V usage is TRBV4-1 and J usage is TRBJ1-5, with TRBD1 as a possible D gene (5 bases). The CDR3 runs 16 residues. Germline-derived CDR1 and CDR2 are MGHRA and YSYEKL. V was cut by 2 bases and J by 6 bases, with 17 bases left in between. The CDR3 nucleotides are TGCGCCAGCAGCCAAAGTGCTCCAGGGAGGGGTCAGCCCCAGCATTTT. It specifies CASSQSAPGRGQPQHF.

The rearrangement joins TRBV6-1 to TRBJ2-7; D call uncertain. V was pared by 5 bases and J by 0 bases, with 11 bases between. CDR1 is MNHNS and CDR2 is SASEGT in the germline V gene. The CDR3 is 14 amino acids. The CDR3 nucleotides are TGTGCCAGCAGTCGTTCCCCTATCTCCTACGAGCAGTACTTC. Protein: CASSRSPISYEQYF.

V is TRBV7-9 and J is TRBJ2-5; D not resolved. This CDR3 spans 15 amino acids. V was pared by 5 bases and J by 1 base, with 14 bases between. CDR1 is SEHNR and CDR2 is FQNEAQ in the germline V gene (reference sequence). The CDR3 DNA follows: TGTGCCAGCAGCCTCTACCGGGTTCTCCAAGAGACCCAGTACTTC. This translates into CASSLYRVLQETQYF. Drawing the rest from reference TRBV7-9 and TRBJ2-5, the complete variable domain is DTGVSQNPRHKITKRGQNVTFRCDPISEHNRLYWYRQTLGQGPEFLTYFQNEAQLEKSRLLSDRFSAERPKGSFSTLEIQRTEQGDSAMYLCASSLYRVLQETQYFGPGTRLLVL.

V is TRBV6-5 and J is TRBJ2-6; D is perhaps TRBD1 (5 bases). Deletions cut 5 bases from V and 1 base from J, with 9 bases between. Germline CDR1 MNHEY, CDR2 SVGAGI. This CDR3 has 15 residues. The CDR3 reads CASSPQGSGANVLTF. CDR3 DNA: TGTGCCAGCAGTCCCCAGGGATCTGGGGCCAACGTCCTGACTTTC.

The J gene is TRBJ1-5, the V gene TRBV30; 7 bases map to TRBD1. CDR1 GTSNPN and CDR2 SVGIG come from the germline V gene (reference sequence). The CDR3 loop spans 13 amino acids. J gave up 7 bases and V 5 bases, and 8 bases lay outside the gene matches. DNA of the CDR3: TGTGCCTGGGACTTAGGGGGCAGCCAGCCCCAGCATTTT. As protein: CAWDLGGSQPQHF.

This chain connects TRBV9 to TRBJ2-1, with D perhaps TRBD1 (6 bases). This CDR3 is 15 amino acids long. The V gene's germline CDR1 is SGDLS and CDR2 YYNGEE. With 4 bases removed from V and 3 bases from J, the gap between germline ends came to 14 bases. Written as DNA, the CDR3 is TGTGCCAGCAGCCCCGGGACACTTATCTACAATGAGCAGTTCTTC. Translation: CASSPGTLIYNEQFF.

This chain links TRBV6-1 with TRBJ2-1; 9 nucleotides agree with TRBD1. Germline V CDR1 and CDR2: MNHNS, SASEGT. The CDR3 has 15 residues. V lost 4 bases to trimming and J lost 2 bases; unmatched junction nucleotides: 3. CDR3 amino acids: CASSGDRAAYNEQFF. CDR3 nucleotide sequence: TGTGCCAGCAGTGGGGACAGGGCCGCCTACAATGAGCAGTTCTTC.

For the CDR3, the DNA is TGTGCCAGCAGCAACGACAGGGACGAGACCCAGTACTTC. Encoded protein: CASSNDRDETQYF. The V and J genes are TRBV7-7 and TRBJ2-5; TRBD1 matches 7 bases. With V trimmed by 5 bases and J by 5 bases, 5 bases remained unmatched. Per the germline V gene, CDR1 is SSHAT and CDR2 is FNYEAQ (reference sequence). The CDR3 has 13 residues.

This clone has a single count. The DNA of the CDR3 is TGTGCCACCAGCAGAGGTCAGGGGGCCCACAATGAGCAGTTCTTC. This gives the protein CATSRGQGAHNEQFF. The rearrangement links TRBV15 to TRBJ2-1; 8 bases fit TRBD1. V lost 1 base, J lost 5 bases, and 4 bases stayed unmatched. Germline values: CDR1 LNHNV, CDR2 YYDKDF (reference sequence). CDR3 size: 15 residues.

This rearrangement joins TRBV6-5 to TRBJ2-3; TRBD2 might be the D (5 bases). CDR1 and CDR2 (germline): MNHEY, SVGAGI. This CDR3 has 13 residues. Trimming cost V 8 bases and J 2 bases, with 11 bases left between them. This chain's CDR3 is CASRTSNTDTQYF. CDR3 coding DNA: TGTGCCAGCCGGACTTCCAACACAGATACGCAGTATTTT.

This chain joins TRBV7-8 and TRBJ1-1; the match to TRBD1 covers 12 bases. The CDR3 is 15 amino acids. In germline, CDR1 is SGHVS, CDR2 FQNEAQ. Trimming cost V 5 bases and J 5 bases; bases outside gene matches: 6. CDR3 nucleotides: TGTGCCAGCAGCCGGGACAGGGGGCTTCTAACTGAAGCTTTCTTT. Amino acid sequence: CASSRDRGLLTEAFF.

The chain has TRBV19 and TRBJ1-4; 7 bases fit TRBD1. The V gene's germline CDR1 is LNHDA and CDR2 SQIVND (reference sequence). V lost 5 bases to trimming and J lost 4 bases; unmatched junction nucleotides: 7. This CDR3 is 15 amino acids long. The CDR3 bases are TGTGCCAGTAGTCGTCGACAGGGTATTAATGAAAAACTGTTTTTT. Amino acid sequence: CASSRRQGINEKLFF.

The chain joins TRBV10-1 to TRBJ2-7; D remains unclear. Trimming removed 3 bases at V and 0 bases at J, with 12 bases between. Germline V CDR1 and CDR2: WNHNN, SYGVQD (reference sequence). The CDR3 has 15 residues. The CDR3 bases are TGCGCCAGCAGTGAAGTCCCCTCGAGCTCCTACGAGCAGTACTTC. This encodes CASSEVPSSSYEQYF.

This clone has a handful of counts. J is TRBJ2-5 and V is TRBV6-5; a weak D match, TRBD2 (5 bases). This CDR3 region has 13 residues. V was shortened by 6 bases and J by 2 bases, with 10 bases between the two germline ends. CDR1 MNHEY and CDR2 SVGAGI come from the germline V gene. CDR3 loop: CASSRTYQETQYF. CDR3 sequence (DNA): TGTGCCAGCAGCCGGACTTATCAAGAGACCCAGTACTTC.

This sequence joins TRBV7-6 and TRBJ1-5; no reliable D call. Germline CDR1 SGHVS, CDR2 FNYEAQ. This CDR3 region has 17 residues. V was trimmed by 1 base and J by 2 bases, leaving 15 bases between them. CDR3 coding DNA: TGTGCCAGCAGCTTAGACAGTAGAACGAGAGGCAATCAGCCCCAGCATTTT. This translates into CASSLDSRTRGNQPQHF.

The V call is TRBV7-9, the J call TRBJ2-7; 7 bases are shared with TRBD1. This CDR3 contains 15 residues. Looked up from germline, CDR1 is SEHNR and CDR2 is FQNEAQ (reference sequence). J lost 3 bases, V lost 5 bases, and 10 bases had no gene match. CDR3 amino acids: CASSPWTGTSYEQYF. The DNA of the CDR3 is TGTGCCAGCAGCCCATGGACAGGAACAAGCTACGAGCAGTACTTC.